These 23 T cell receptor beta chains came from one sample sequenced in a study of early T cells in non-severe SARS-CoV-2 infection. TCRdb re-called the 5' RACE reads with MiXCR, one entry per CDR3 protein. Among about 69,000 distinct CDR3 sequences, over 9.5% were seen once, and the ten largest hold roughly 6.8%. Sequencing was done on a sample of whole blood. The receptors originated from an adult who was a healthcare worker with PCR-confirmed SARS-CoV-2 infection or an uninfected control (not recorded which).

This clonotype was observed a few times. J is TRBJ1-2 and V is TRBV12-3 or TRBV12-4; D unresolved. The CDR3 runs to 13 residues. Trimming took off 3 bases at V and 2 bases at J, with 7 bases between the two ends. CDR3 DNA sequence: TGTGCCAGCAGTTTGGAGGAGAACTATGGCTACACCTTC. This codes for CASSLEENYGYTF.

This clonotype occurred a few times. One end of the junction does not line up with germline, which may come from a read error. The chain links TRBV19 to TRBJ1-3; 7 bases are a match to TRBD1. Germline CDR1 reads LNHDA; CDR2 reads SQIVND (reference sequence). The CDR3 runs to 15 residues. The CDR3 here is CASRRQGVSENTIYF. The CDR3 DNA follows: TGTGCCAGTAGAAGACAGGGAGTATCTGAAAACACCATATATTTT.

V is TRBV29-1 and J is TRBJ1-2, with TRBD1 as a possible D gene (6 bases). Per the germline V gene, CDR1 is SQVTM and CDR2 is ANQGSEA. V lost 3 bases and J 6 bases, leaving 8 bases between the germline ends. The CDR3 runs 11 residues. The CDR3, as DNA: TGCAGCGTTGACGGACAGCATGGCTACACCTTC. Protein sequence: CSVDGQHGYTF.

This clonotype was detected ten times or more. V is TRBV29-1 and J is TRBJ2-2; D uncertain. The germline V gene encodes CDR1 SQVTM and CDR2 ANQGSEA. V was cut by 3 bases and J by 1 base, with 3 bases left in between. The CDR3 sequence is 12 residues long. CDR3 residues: CSVEGNTGELFF. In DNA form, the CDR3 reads TGCAGCGTTGAGGGGAACACCGGGGAGCTGTTTTTT.

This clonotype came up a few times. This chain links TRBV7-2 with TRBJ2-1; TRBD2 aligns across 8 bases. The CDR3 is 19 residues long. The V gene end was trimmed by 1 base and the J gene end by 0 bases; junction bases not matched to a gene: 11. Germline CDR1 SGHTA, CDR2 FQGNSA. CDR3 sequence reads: CASSLVSWRGASSYNEQFF. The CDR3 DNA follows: TGTGCCAGCAGCTTAGTTTCATGGCGGGGGGCGAGCTCCTACAATGAGCAGTTCTTC. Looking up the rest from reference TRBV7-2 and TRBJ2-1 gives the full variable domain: GAGVSQSPSNKVTEKGKDVELRCDPISGHTALYWYRQSLGQGLEFLIYFQGNSAPDKSGLPSDRFSAERTGGSVSTLTIQRTQQEDSAVYLCASSLVSWRGASSYNEQFFGPGTRLTVL.

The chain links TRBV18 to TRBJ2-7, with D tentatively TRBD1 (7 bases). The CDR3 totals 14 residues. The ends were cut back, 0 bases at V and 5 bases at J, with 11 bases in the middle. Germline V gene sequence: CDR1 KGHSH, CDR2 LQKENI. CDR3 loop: CASSPPQGGDEQYF. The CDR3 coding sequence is TGTGCCAGCTCACCACCGCAGGGGGGTGACGAGCAGTACTTC.

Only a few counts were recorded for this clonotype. The CDR3 sequence is CASSYSGGTQYF. The CDR3 region has the DNA TGTGCCAGCAGTTACTCGGGGGGGACCCAGTACTTC. The genes are TRBV6-2 or TRBV6-3 and TRBJ2-5, with D possibly being TRBD2 (6 bases). Germline V lookup: CDR1 MNHEY, CDR2 SVGEGT. Trimming took off 0 bases at V and 7 bases at J, with 6 bases between the two ends. This CDR3 is built from 12 residues.

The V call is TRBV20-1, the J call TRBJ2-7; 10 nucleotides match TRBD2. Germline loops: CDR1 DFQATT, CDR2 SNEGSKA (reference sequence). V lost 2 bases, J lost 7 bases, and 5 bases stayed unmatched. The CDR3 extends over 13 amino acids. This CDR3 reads CSARQREGSEQYF. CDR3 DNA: TGCAGTGCTAGACAGCGGGAGGGGAGTGAGCAGTACTTC.

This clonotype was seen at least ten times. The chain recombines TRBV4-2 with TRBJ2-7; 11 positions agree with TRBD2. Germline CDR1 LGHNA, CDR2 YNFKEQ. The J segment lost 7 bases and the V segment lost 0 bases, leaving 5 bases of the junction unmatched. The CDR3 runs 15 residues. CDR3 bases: TGTGCCAGCAGCCAAGAACTAGCGGGAGTGGGGGAGCAGTACTTC. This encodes CASSQELAGVGEQYF.

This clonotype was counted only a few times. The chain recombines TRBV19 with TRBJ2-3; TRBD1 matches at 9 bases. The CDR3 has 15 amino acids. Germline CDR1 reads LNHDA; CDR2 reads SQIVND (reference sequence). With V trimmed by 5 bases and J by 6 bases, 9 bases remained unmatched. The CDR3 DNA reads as TGTGCCAGTAGTCCACTGACAGGGGGATTGGATACGCAGTATTTT. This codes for CASSPLTGGLDTQYF.

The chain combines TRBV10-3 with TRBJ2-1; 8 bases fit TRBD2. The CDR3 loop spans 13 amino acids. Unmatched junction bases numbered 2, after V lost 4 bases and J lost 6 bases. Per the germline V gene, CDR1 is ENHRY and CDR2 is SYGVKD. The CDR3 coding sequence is TGTGCCATCAGTGGCGGGACTAGCAATGAGCAGTTCTTC. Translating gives CAISGGTSNEQFF.

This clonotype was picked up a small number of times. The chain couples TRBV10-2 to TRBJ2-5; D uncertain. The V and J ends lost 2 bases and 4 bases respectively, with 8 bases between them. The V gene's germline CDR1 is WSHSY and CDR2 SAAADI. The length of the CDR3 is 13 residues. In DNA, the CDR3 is TGCGCCAGCAGTGAGCGCCGCACAGAGACCCAGTACTTC. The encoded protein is CASSERRTETQYF.

The CDR3 loop is CASSEVGEQFF. For the CDR3, the DNA is TGTGCCAGCAGTGAAGTTGGTGAGCAGTTCTTC. The chain joins TRBV6-1 to TRBJ2-1, with unresolved D. Trimming cost V 1 base and J 9 bases, with 4 bases left between them. The CDR3 spans 11 residues. Germline CDR1 reads MNHNS; CDR2 reads SASEGT.

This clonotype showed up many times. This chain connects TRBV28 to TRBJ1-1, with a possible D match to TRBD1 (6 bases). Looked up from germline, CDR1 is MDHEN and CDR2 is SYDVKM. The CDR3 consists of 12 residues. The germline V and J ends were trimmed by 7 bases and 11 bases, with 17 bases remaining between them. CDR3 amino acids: CASNSGDGGAFF. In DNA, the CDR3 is TGTGCCAGCAATTCAGGGGATGGGGGCGCTTTCTTT.

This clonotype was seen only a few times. As DNA, the CDR3 is TGTGCCAGCAGTTTCGCCTCGGGGGCGGTGGTCTACGAGCAGTACTTC. Translated, it gives CASSFASGAVVYEQYF. The rearrangement uses TRBV12-3 or TRBV12-4 and TRBJ2-7; the D gene could be TRBD1 or TRBD2 (6 bases each). V shed 3 bases and J shed 3 bases, with 18 bases lying between them. CDR3 size: 16 residues.

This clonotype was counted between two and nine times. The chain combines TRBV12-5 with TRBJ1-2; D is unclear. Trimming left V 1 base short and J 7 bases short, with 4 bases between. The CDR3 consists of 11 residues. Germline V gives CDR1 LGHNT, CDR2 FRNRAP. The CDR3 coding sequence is TGTGCTAGTGGTTTGGACGCTGGCTACACCTTC. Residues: CASGLDAGYTF.

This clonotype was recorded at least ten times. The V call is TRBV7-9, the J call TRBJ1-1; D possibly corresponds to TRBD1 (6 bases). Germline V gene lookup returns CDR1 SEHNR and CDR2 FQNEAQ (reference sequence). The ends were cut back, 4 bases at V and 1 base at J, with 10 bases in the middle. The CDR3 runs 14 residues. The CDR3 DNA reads TGTGCCAGCAGCTCCCGACAGGAGAACACTGAAGCTTTCTTT. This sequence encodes CASSSRQENTEAFF.

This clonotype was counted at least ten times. This CDR3 reads CASSYSTGAGYQETQYF. The CDR3 coding sequence is TGTGCCAGCAGTTACTCGACAGGTGCGGGGTACCAAGAGACCCAGTACTTC. The chain joins TRBV6-2 or TRBV6-3 to TRBJ2-5, with D perhaps TRBD1 or TRBD2 (6 bases each). Trimming removed 0 bases from V and 0 bases from J, with 14 bases in between. The CDR3 totals 17 residues. Germline assignment: CDR1 MNHEY and CDR2 SVGEGT.

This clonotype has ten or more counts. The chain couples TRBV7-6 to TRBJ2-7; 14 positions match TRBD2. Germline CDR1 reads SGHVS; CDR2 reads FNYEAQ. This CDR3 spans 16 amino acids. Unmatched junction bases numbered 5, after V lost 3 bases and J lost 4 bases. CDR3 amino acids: CASSLGTSGGLYEQYF. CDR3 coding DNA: TGTGCCAGCAGCTTGGGGACTAGCGGGGGCCTATACGAGCAGTACTTC.

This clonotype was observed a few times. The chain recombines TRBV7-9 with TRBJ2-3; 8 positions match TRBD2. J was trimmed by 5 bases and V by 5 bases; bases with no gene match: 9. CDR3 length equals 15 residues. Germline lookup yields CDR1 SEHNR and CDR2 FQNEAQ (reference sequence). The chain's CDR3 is CASSPWGAGEDTQYF. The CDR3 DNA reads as TGTGCCAGCAGCCCGTGGGGAGCGGGAGAAGATACGCAGTATTTT.

The chain's CDR3 is CASSSQGPEKLFF. The CDR3 DNA is TGTGCCAGCAGCTCGCAGGGGCCGGAAAAACTGTTTTTT. The chain carries TRBV7-9 and TRBJ1-4, with D possibly matching TRBD1 (6 bases). Trimming removed 4 bases at V and 8 bases at J, with 11 bases between. Germline V gene sequence: CDR1 SEHNR, CDR2 FQNEAQ (reference sequence). The CDR3 has 13 amino acids.

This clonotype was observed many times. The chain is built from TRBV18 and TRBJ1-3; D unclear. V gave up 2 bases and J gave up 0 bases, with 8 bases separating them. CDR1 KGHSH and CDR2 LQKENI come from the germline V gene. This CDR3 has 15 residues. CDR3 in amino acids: CASSPTQSSGNTIYF. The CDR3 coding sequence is TGTGCCAGCTCACCAACACAGAGCTCTGGAAACACCATATATTTT.

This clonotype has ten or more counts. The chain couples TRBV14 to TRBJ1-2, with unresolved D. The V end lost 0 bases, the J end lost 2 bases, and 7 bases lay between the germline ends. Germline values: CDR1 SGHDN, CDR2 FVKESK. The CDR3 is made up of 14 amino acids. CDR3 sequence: CASSQELPNYGYTF. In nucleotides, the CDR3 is TGTGCCAGCAGCCAAGAGTTACCGAACTATGGCTACACCTTC.